The 13 T cell receptor beta chains reported below all come from one sample, sequenced in a study of cytomegalovirus exposure and HLA in healthy donors. PCR involved 60 Vbeta and 13 Jbeta primers. Generated by immunoSEQ multiplex PCR, the TCRdb table keeps only in-frame clones and is missing some. The sample carries under 95,000 clones, 60% to 80% recorded once. The specimen was PBMCs. Every receptor here comes from a boy aged 5-17 years in good health and CMV-seronegative.

The chain is built from TRBV7-8 and TRBJ1-1; maybe TRBD1 (5 bases). This CDR3 contains 14 residues. The V end was cut by 5 bases, the J end by 3 bases, with 13 bases between. The germline V gene has CDR1 SGHVS and CDR2 FQNEAQ. The CDR3 DNA is TGTGCCAGCAGCCTCAGGGTTGGGGACACTGAAGCTTTCTTT. Protein sequence: CASSLRVGDTEAFF.

The rearrangement joins TRBV28 to TRBJ1-2; the D gene is possibly TRBD1 (5 bases). This CDR3 spans 16 amino acids. Germline V gene lookup returns CDR1 MDHEN and CDR2 SYDVKM. V lost 8 bases and J 5 bases, leaving 24 bases between the germline ends. CDR3 in DNA: TGTGCCAGCCACCCCTCAAGGGCAGGGTCAAGGTATGGCTACACCTTC. Translated: CASHPSRAGSRYGYTF.

This clone turned up a few times. The V call is TRBV21-1, the J call TRBJ2-7; TRBD2, the table's D call, was not compared with the DNA. TRBV21-1 is a pseudogene segment. This CDR3 comprises 18 residues. The CDR3 DNA sequence: TGTGCCAGCAGCAAAAAATGCTCCGTGAGGACTCCTACCTACGAGCAGTACTTC. The encoded protein is CASSKKCSVRTPTYEQYF.

V gene TRBV9 combines with J gene TRBJ1-1; possible D gene TRBD1, 6 bases. The CDR3 length is 15 residues. The V gene's germline CDR1 is SGDLS and CDR2 YYNGEE. Trimming left V 4 bases short and J 1 base short, with 14 bases between. CDR3 sequence reads: CASSPLTGGNTEAFF. CDR3 in DNA: TGTGCCAGCAGCCCGCTGACAGGAGGGAACACTGAAGCTTTCTTT. The complete variable domain, with remaining parts taken from reference TRBV9 and TRBJ1-1, reads DSGVTQTPKHLITATGQRVTLRCSPRSGDLSVYWYQQSLDQGLQFLIQYYNGEERAKGNILERFSAQQFPDLHSELNLSSLELGDSALYFCASSPLTGGNTEAFFGQGTRLTVV.

CDR3 loop: CASSSLGTGVLSGANVLTF. The CDR3 DNA follows: TGTGCCAGCAGCTCCCTTGGAACAGGGGTCCTCTCTGGGGCCAACGTCCTGACTTTC. The chain carries TRBV5-6 and TRBJ2-6; TRBD1 aligns across 7 bases. The CDR3 extends over 19 amino acids. J gave up 0 bases and V 3 bases, and 12 bases lay outside the gene matches. Germline assignment: CDR1 SGHDT and CDR2 YYEEEE.

This clone was observed a handful of times. The CDR3 protein is CASSFNRASGANVLTF. The CDR3 bases are TGTGCCAGCAGTTTTAACAGGGCCTCTGGGGCCAACGTCCTGACTTTC. This chain links TRBV6-5 with TRBJ2-6, with D maybe TRBD1 (6 bases). The CDR3 extends over 16 amino acids. CDR1 and CDR2 from the germline V gene are MNHEY and SVGAGI. The V gene lost 4 bases and the J gene lost 0 bases, with 10 bases spanning the gap.

This chain connects TRBV11-2 to TRBJ2-2; possibly TRBD2 for D (5 bases). The CDR3 sequence is 17 residues long. Germline V gene lookup returns CDR1 SGHAT and CDR2 FQNNGV. V lost 1 base and J 4 bases, leaving 16 bases between the germline ends. The CDR3 region has the DNA TGTGCCAGCAGCTTAGGCAGTGGCGGGCCGGTCACCGGGGAGCTGTTTTTT. Translated, it gives CASSLGSGGPVTGELFF.

The chain links TRBV2 to TRBJ2-1, with 8 bases matching TRBD1. Germline-derived CDR1 and CDR2 are SNHLY and FYNNEI. V shed 2 bases and J 2 bases; nucleotides not matched to a gene: 5. This CDR3 contains 16 residues. The CDR3 spells CASSELGQAPYNEQFF. CDR3 coding DNA: TGTGCCAGCAGTGAATTGGGACAGGCGCCCTACAATGAGCAGTTCTTC. Full variable domain (outside the CDR3, taken from reference TRBV2 and TRBJ2-1): EPEVTQTPSHQVTQMGQEVILRCVPISNHLYFYWYRQILGQKVEFLVSFYNNEISEKSEIFDDQFSVERPDGSNFTLKIRSTKLEDSAMYFCASSELGQAPYNEQFFGPGTRLTVL.

The chain employs TRBV7-2 and TRBJ2-1; possibly TRBD1 for D (5 bases). CDR3 length: 13 amino acids. Trimming removed 7 bases at V and 9 bases at J, with 16 bases between. CDR1 SGHTA and CDR2 FQGNSA come from the germline V gene. CDR3 coding DNA: TGTGCCAGCACCAAGGAAAGGGGCGTTGAGCAGTTCTTC. This gives the protein CASTKERGVEQFF.

The V and J genes are TRBV4-1 and TRBJ1-4; D is ambiguous. The CDR3 spans 14 residues. Germline V gene data show CDR1 as MGHRA and CDR2 as YSYEKL. The ends were cut back, 0 bases at V and 11 bases at J, with 13 bases in the middle. The CDR3 nucleotides are TGCGCCAGCAGCCAAGAACAAACTCACGGGAAACTGTTTTTT. This translates into CASSQEQTHGKLFF.

This clone was found once. The chain recombines TRBV29-1 with TRBJ1-1; no clear D gene. Trimming pared 7 bases from V and 5 bases from J, leaving 14 bases between. The CDR3 runs to 12 residues. Germline CDR1 is SQVTM and CDR2 is ANQGSEA. The CDR3 DNA is TGCAGCGGGAGGGTCATGGAGACTGAAGCTTTCTTT. This gives the protein CSGRVMETEAFF. Full variable domain (rest looked up from reference TRBV29-1 and TRBJ1-1): SAVISQKPSRDICQRGTSLTIQCQVDSQVTMMFWYRQQPGQSLTLIATANQGSEATYESGFVIDKFPISRPNLTFSTLTVSNMSPEDSSIYLCSGRVMETEAFFGQGTRLTVV.

The chain joins TRBV30 to TRBJ2-7, with D possibly TRBD1 on 5 matching bases. Per the germline V gene, CDR1 is GTSNPN and CDR2 is SVGIG (reference sequence). The V gene lost 2 bases and the J gene lost 5 bases, with 7 bases spanning the gap. The CDR3 extends over 11 amino acids. This chain's CDR3 is CAWSSRDEQYF. CDR3 bases: TGTGCCTGGAGTTCCAGGGACGAGCAGTACTTC.

The chain recombines TRBV5-8 with TRBJ1-5, with 7 positions matching TRBD1. This CDR3 contains 15 residues. Germline assignment: CDR1 SGHTS and CDR2 YDEGEE. V was pared by 0 bases and J by 6 bases, with 6 bases of the junction left unmatched. The CDR3 protein is CASSLEGAIGQPQHF. CDR3 DNA sequence: TGTGCCAGCAGCTTGGAGGGGGCGATCGGTCAGCCCCAGCATTTT.